The rows below give T cell receptor beta chains drawn from one sample of a study of T cells in Graves' hyperthyroidism and ophthalmopathy. TCRdb re-analysed the multiplex PCR reads in MiXCR, keeping a single row per CDR3 protein. The data contain 300,000 to 450,000 distinct CDR3 sequences, around 15% of them singletons. The sample comprised blood. Receptors originate from a woman in her 30s with Graves' ophthalmopathy. Each CDR3 is given without its conserved first and last residue.

J gene | CDR3 length | V gene | CDR3 protein
TRBJ1-5 | 12 | TRBV6-1 | ASRDRATNQPQH
TRBJ2-5 | 14 | TRBV18 | ASSPLGGARQEAQY
TRBJ2-2 | 14 | TRBV3-1 | ASSPRRNPDVGELF
TRBJ1-2 | 11 | TRBV10-1 | ASSELRDEGYT
TRBJ2-1 | 13 | TRBV7-2 | ASSLTSGVYNEQF
TRBJ1-1 | 15 | TRBV28 | ASSLDRVLILNTEAF
TRBJ2-3 | 13 | TRBV18 | ASSPRSGATDTQY
TRBJ2-1 | 13 | TRBV5-1 | ASSFERGDLNEQF
TRBJ1-2 | 12 | TRBV14 | ASSQVSKGRGYT
TRBJ1-2 | 12 | TRBV24-1 | ATRPSGESGGYT
TRBJ2-3 | 11 | TRBV18 | ASSQGGRGTQY
TRBJ1-1 | 17 | TRBV5-1 | ASSLASGGIGTMNTEAF
TRBJ2-3 | 12 | TRBV20-1 | SARRGGNTDTQY
TRBJ1-2 | 10 | TRBV9 | ASRDRVHGYT
TRBJ1-2 | 12 | TRBV24-1 | ATSDSTKTYGYT
TRBJ2-2 | 11 | TRBV27 | ASSSPIIGELF
TRBJ1-4 | 13 | TRBV2 | ASREGQGMYEKLF
TRBJ1-1 | 14 | TRBV18 | ASSPQGLAGNTEAF
TRBJ2-2 | 16 | TRBV12-3/TRBV12-4 | ASSFFSERQANTGELF
TRBJ2-5 | 11 | TRBV5-6 | ASSLTGARTQY
TRBJ1-5 | 12 | TRBV30 | AWSVGAGNQPQH
TRBJ2-7 | 13 | TRBV11-2 | ASSPPGSGVYEQY
TRBJ2-1 | 8 | TRBV29-1 | SVEDSEQS
TRBJ1-2 | 11 | TRBV10-3 | AITGSAGDGYT
TRBJ2-1 | 12 | TRBV6-1 | ASRGAGGYNEQF
TRBJ1-6 | 12 | TRBV10-3 | AISQGAKDSPLH
TRBJ2-5 | 14 | TRBV7-8 | ASSSSTSGGKETQY
TRBJ2-1 | 15 | TRBV5-1 | ASSVLAGASSYNEQF
TRBJ2-7 | 11 | TRBV7-2 | ASRPTLSYEQY
TRBJ2-3 | 10 | TRBV7-6 | ASSQSQDTQY
TRBJ1-1 | 13 | TRBV7-9 | ASREQGRGRTEAF
TRBJ2-1 | 13 | TRBV3-1 | ASSPLAGGRNEQF
TRBJ2-2 | 9 | TRBV12-3/TRBV12-4 | ASSGAGELF
TRBJ2-7 | 10 | TRBV7-2 | ASSPDRGEQY
TRBJ2-7 | 10 | TRBV20-1 | SASVGSYEQY
TRBJ1-2 | 14 | TRBV15 | ATSRDYVGTGYGYT
TRBJ1-1 | 11 | TRBV28 | ASSLRVGTEAF
TRBJ2-7 | 9 | TRBV7-9 | ASSFPYEQY
TRBJ2-5 | 10 | TRBV20-1 | SASIQQETQY
TRBJ1-1 | 14 | TRBV12-5 | ASGLVLGTLNTEAF
TRBJ1-6 | 14 | TRBV27 | ASSWGRARYNSPLH
TRBJ2-7 | 13 | TRBV28 | ASTRMGGSSYEQY
TRBJ2-3 | 15 | TRBV27 | ASSPPGQSLSTDTQY